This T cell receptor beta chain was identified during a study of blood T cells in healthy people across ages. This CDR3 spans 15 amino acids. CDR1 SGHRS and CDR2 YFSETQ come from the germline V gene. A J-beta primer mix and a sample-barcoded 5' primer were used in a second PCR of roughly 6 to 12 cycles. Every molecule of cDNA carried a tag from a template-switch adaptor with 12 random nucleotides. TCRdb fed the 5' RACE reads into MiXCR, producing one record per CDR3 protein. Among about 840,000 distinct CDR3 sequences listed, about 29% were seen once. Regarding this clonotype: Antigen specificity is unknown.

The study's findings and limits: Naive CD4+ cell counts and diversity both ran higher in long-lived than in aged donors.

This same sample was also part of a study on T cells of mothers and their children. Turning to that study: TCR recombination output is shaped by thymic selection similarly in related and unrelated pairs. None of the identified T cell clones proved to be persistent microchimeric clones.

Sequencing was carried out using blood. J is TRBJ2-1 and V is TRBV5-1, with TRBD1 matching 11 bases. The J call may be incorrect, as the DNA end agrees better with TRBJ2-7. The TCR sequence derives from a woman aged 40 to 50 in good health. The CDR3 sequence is CASSHGQGAYNEQYF. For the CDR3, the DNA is TGCGCCAGCAGCCACGGACAGGGGGCCTACAATGAGCAGTACTTC.